This entry lists 24 T cell receptor beta chains sequenced from one sample in a study of blood T cell repertoires in COVID-19. Assay: immunoSEQ multiplex PCR; the TCRdb copy retains only in-frame clones and omits some. The table records some 350,000 clones, roughly 86% of them present only once. The material sequenced was peripheral blood. The receptors here all came from a human donor in a cohort sampled during active COVID-19.

In this sample, this clone turned up a few times. The J gene is TRBJ2-3, the V gene TRBV10-3, with 7 nucleotides matching TRBD2. Trimming at V came to 7 bases and at J to 0 bases, leaving 7 bases not matched to a gene. Germline loops: CDR1 ENHRY, CDR2 SYGVKD. This CDR3 region has 15 residues. This CDR3 reads CAITRGSQSTDTQYF. The CDR3 DNA is TGTGCCATCACTCGCGGGAGCCAGAGCACAGATACGCAGTATTTT.

Only a few counts were recorded for this clone. Germline is not matched at one junction end, which may reflect a read error. The chain joins TRBV27 to TRBJ2-7, with 9 bases aligning to TRBD2. Germline lookup yields CDR1 MNHEY and CDR2 SMNVEV (reference sequence). CDR3 length equals 18 residues. CDR3 protein: CASSSFGWRREGSHEQYF. The CDR3 DNA follows: TGTGCCAGCAGTTCATTTGGTTGGAGGCGGGAGGGCTCCCACGAGCAGTACTTC.

The chain links TRBV6-4 to TRBJ2-1, with TRBD2 matching over 8 bases. Germline V gives CDR1 MRHNA, CDR2 SNTAGT. The CDR3 extends over 15 amino acids. The V gene end was trimmed by 7 bases and the J gene end by 0 bases; junction bases not matched to a gene: 5. The CDR3 nucleotides are TGTGCCAGCACCCCCACTAGCGGCTCCTACAATGAGCAGTTCTTC. It codes for CASTPTSGSYNEQFF.

This chain joins TRBV19 and TRBJ2-3; tentative D call: TRBD2 (5 bases). This CDR3 has 16 amino acids. Trimming removed 4 bases at V and 2 bases at J, with 16 bases between. Germline V gene lookup returns CDR1 LNHDA and CDR2 SQIVND (reference sequence). CDR3 sequence: CASSRPRGRNTDTQYF. The CDR3 DNA follows: TGTGCCAGTAGTAGACCCCGGGGAAGAAACACAGATACGCAGTATTTT.

This sequence joins TRBV28 and TRBJ2-3; 11 positions match TRBD1. Germline-derived CDR1 and CDR2 are MDHEN and SYDVKM. The CDR3 is 15 residues long. V lost 5 bases, J lost 8 bases, and 9 bases stayed unmatched. In DNA, the CDR3 is TGTGCCAGCAGTCCCTCCGGGACAGGGGGGTCTACGCAGTATTTT. This codes for CASSPSGTGGSTQYF.

The rearrangement uses TRBV18 and TRBJ1-2, with 7 bases lining up with TRBD1. V gave up 1 base and J gave up 5 bases; unmatched junction bases: 10. Germline V gene data show CDR1 as KGHSH and CDR2 as LQKENI. The CDR3 length is 16 residues. As DNA, the CDR3 is TGTGCCAGCTCACCACGCCTTCGTCCAGGGGGGTATGGCTACACCTTC. Residues: CASSPRLRPGGYGYTF.

The chain combines TRBV28 with TRBJ2-2, with 9 bases that match TRBD2. The CDR3 consists of 18 residues. V was clipped by 1 base and J by 3 bases; unmatched bases: 9. CDR1 is MDHEN, CDR2 SYDVKM, per germline. CDR3 protein: CASSLSLAGGPDTGELFF. Written as DNA, the CDR3 is TGTGCCAGCAGTTTATCTTTGGCGGGAGGGCCCGACACCGGGGAGCTGTTTTTT.

This chain connects TRBV2 to TRBJ1-2; TRBD1 matches at 7 bases. This CDR3 region has 12 residues. Trimming at V came to 6 bases and at J to 8 bases, leaving 6 bases not matched to a gene. The germline gives CDR1 SNHLY, CDR2 FYNNEI. In nucleotides, the CDR3 is TGTGCCAGCAGCCCAGGGGGTCTGGGCTACACCTTC. Translating gives CASSPGGLGYTF.

This clone has more than one count but fewer than ten. The chain employs TRBV19 and TRBJ1-6; TRBD1 matches at 11 bases. V trimming: 6 bases; J trimming: 9 bases; junction bases outside the gene matches: 1. The V gene's germline CDR1 is LNHDA and CDR2 SQIVND (reference sequence). This CDR3 region has 13 residues. The CDR3 region has the DNA TGTGCCAGTAGGGACAGGGGGCCTTCACCCCTCCACTTT. This codes for CASRDRGPSPLHF.

This clone appeared once. The rearrangement uses TRBV9 and TRBJ2-3; 9 bases are a match to TRBD2. The CDR3 is made up of 15 amino acids. Looked up from germline, CDR1 is SGDLS and CDR2 is YYNGEE. Trimming cost V 2 bases and J 2 bases; bases outside gene matches: 3. For the CDR3, the DNA is TGTGCCAGCAGCGTCCTAGCGGGAAACACAGATACGCAGTATTTT. Its protein is CASSVLAGNTDTQYF.

This clone appeared a few times. The J gene is TRBJ1-2, the V gene TRBV19; possible D gene TRBD1, 6 bases. The CDR3 extends over 14 amino acids. V lost 8 bases and J lost 10, with 23 bases in between. Per the germline V gene, CDR1 is LNHDA and CDR2 is SQIVND (reference sequence). CDR3: CASLANRARGDYTF. The CDR3 DNA is TGTGCCAGTCTGGCAAACAGGGCCCGGGGAGACTACACCTTC.

V and J are TRBV28 and TRBJ2-1; a possible D gene is TRBD2 (5 bases). V dropped 8 bases and J dropped 7 bases, with 18 bases sitting between them. Germline CDR1 MDHEN, CDR2 SYDVKM. The CDR3 has 14 residues. The CDR3, as DNA: TGTGCCAGCTTCAGGCGGGCACGGGGAAATGAGCAGTTCTTC. Amino acid sequence: CASFRRARGNEQFF.

The table lists this clone with a few counts. The chain couples TRBV27 to TRBJ2-5, with 7 bases lining up with TRBD1. With 1 base clipped from V and 0 bases from J, the junction kept 5 bases outside the gene matches. This CDR3 comprises 16 residues. Germline loops: CDR1 MNHEY, CDR2 SMNVEV (reference sequence). The CDR3 loop is CASSLYGTAYQETQYF. Written as DNA, the CDR3 is TGTGCCAGCAGTTTATATGGGACAGCGTACCAAGAGACCCAGTACTTC.

The genes are TRBV5-1 and TRBJ1-1, with D maybe TRBD1 (5 bases). V was shortened by 6 bases and J by 5 bases, with 23 bases between the two germline ends. This CDR3 has 16 residues. Germline V gene sequence: CDR1 SGHRS, CDR2 YFSETQ. CDR3 protein: CASTSRRDGTPTEAFF. For the CDR3, the DNA is TGCGCCAGCACAAGTAGGAGGGACGGGACCCCGACTGAAGCTTTCTTT.

V and J are TRBV28 and TRBJ2-6, with TRBD1 identical over 9 bases. V was clipped by 5 bases and J by 9 bases; unmatched bases: 5. Germline V lookup: CDR1 MDHEN, CDR2 SYDVKM. CDR3 size: 14 residues. CDR3 nucleotide sequence: TGTGCCAGCAGTCGGGACAGGGTGGGCAACGTCCTGACTTTC. Its translation: CASSRDRVGNVLTF.

The chain links TRBV18 to TRBJ2-1, with TRBD1 matching over 12 bases. CDR1 and CDR2 from the germline V gene are KGHSH and LQKENI. The CDR3 runs 16 residues. Trimming cost V 3 bases and J 9 bases; bases outside gene matches: 9. The CDR3 is CASSPLGTGGAGEQFF. CDR3 sequence (DNA): TGTGCCAGCTCACCTCTCGGGACAGGGGGCGCGGGTGAGCAGTTCTTC.

Comment on this clone: Mismatch with germline at one junction end may stem from a read error. The rearrangement uses TRBV9 and TRBJ2-2; 9 nucleotides line up with TRBD2. This CDR3 contains 20 residues. Germline V gives CDR1 SGDLS, CDR2 YYNGEE. CDR3 sequence (DNA): TGCCCCCCCCGCGCCGCGGGGGGGGCCTCCGTAAACCCAAACACCGGGGAGCTGTTTTTT. This encodes CPPRAAGGASVNPNTGELFF.

This clone was counted a single time. This chain joins TRBV3-1 (or the pseudogene TRBV3-2) and TRBJ2-3, with 8 bases identical to TRBD2. The germline CDR1 and CDR2 sequences are LGHDT and YNNKEL (reference sequence). CDR3 length: 22 residues. V dropped 0 bases and J dropped 0; count of bases not matched to a gene: 20. The CDR3 is CASSQDLIGLAIYTDSTDTQYF. In nucleotides, the CDR3 is TGTGCCAGCAGCCAAGATCTTATTGGACTAGCCATTTATACCGATAGCACAGATACGCAGTATTTT.

V and J are TRBV28 and TRBJ2-1; TRBD2 matches at 9 bases. This CDR3 is 12 amino acids long. From germline, CDR1 is MDHEN and CDR2 SYDVKM. The V gene end was trimmed by 6 bases and the J gene end by 10 bases; junction bases not matched to a gene: 4. CDR3 sequence reads: CASRWGLAEQFF. The CDR3 bases are TGTGCCAGCAGATGGGGACTAGCCGAGCAGTTCTTC. Based on the CDR3 plus reference TRBV28 and TRBJ2-1, the full variable domain is DVKVTQSSRYLVKRTGEKVFLECVQDMDHENMFWYRQDPGLGLRLIYFSYDVKMKEKGDIPEGYSVSREKKERFSLILESASTNQTSMYLCASRWGLAEQFFGPGTRLTVL.

This clone has more than one count but fewer than ten. The chain combines TRBV7-9 with TRBJ2-7; 7 positions match TRBD1. Per germline, CDR1 SEHNR and CDR2 FQNEAQ (reference sequence). After removal of 2 bases from V and 4 bases from J, the junction contained 5 bases not matched to a gene. This CDR3 is 14 amino acids long. The CDR3 DNA reads as TGTGCCAGCAGCTTAACTGTCAGGGGGTACGAGCAGTACTTC. Translated: CASSLTVRGYEQYF.

This clone appeared once. The rearrangement links TRBV7-9 to TRBJ1-6, with TRBD1 matching 9 bases. Per germline, CDR1 SEHNR and CDR2 FQNEAQ (reference sequence). J was trimmed by 9 bases and V by 5 bases; bases with no gene match: 14. CDR3 length equals 17 residues. The CDR3, as DNA: TGTGCCAGCAGCCGTACAGGGGGCGAGGAAGAGGGTTCACCCCTCCACTTT. Translating it yields CASSRTGGEEEGSPLHF.

The CDR3 sequence is CASTRYRMDHNEQFF. The CDR3, as DNA: TGTGCCAGTACCCGATACAGAATGGATCACAATGAGCAGTTCTTC. The chain carries TRBV7-9 and TRBJ2-1; D is ambiguous. Trimming shortened V by 9 bases and J by 5 bases, and 20 bases separated the two germline ends. Germline CDR1 and CDR2: SEHNR and FQNEAQ (reference sequence). The CDR3 runs to 15 residues. Drawing the rest from reference TRBV7-9 and TRBJ2-1, the complete variable domain is DTGVSQNPRHKITKRGQNVTFRCDPISEHNRLYWYRQTLGQGPEFLTYFQNEAQLEKSRLLSDRFSAERPKGSFSTLEIQRTEQGDSAMYLCASTRYRMDHNEQFFGPGTRLTVL.

The table lists this clone with a count of one. The V call is TRBV5-1, the J call TRBJ2-5; tentatively, D is TRBD1 (5 bases). CDR1 is SGHRS, CDR2 YFSETQ, per germline. This CDR3 has 13 amino acids. The V and J ends lost 2 bases and 5 bases respectively, with 10 bases between them. The chain's CDR3 is CASSFKGRETQYF. CDR3 nucleotide sequence: TGCGCCAGCAGCTTTAAGGGGCGGGAGACCCAGTACTTC.

The J gene is TRBJ1-3, the V gene TRBV6-5, with D unresolved. Deletions cut 4 bases from V and 0 bases from J, with 13 bases between. Germline lookup yields CDR1 MNHEY and CDR2 SVGAGI. The CDR3 contains 16 residues. The CDR3 sequence: CASSFDLLSSGNTIYF. The CDR3, as DNA: TGTGCCAGCAGTTTTGACTTGCTCAGCTCTGGAAACACCATATATTTT.